The clone carrying this T cell receptor beta chain has at least ten counts. What it binds is not known. Germline CDR1 reads MNHEY; CDR2 reads SVGAGI. Trimming took 6 bases from V and 5 from J, leaving 16 bases between them. The length of the CDR3 is 14 residues. This entry is derived from a study of T cell responses to AZD1222 COVID-19 vaccine. Whole-study findings and limits: Nearly half of spike-specific TCRs reportedly target unmutated variant regions. Donors were mostly white British, more females; clonal diversity possibly underestimated.

Data came from immunoSEQ multiplex PCR; TCRdb stores just in-frame clones and leaves some out. The table has 150,000 or so clones, around 89% seen once. This TCR was recovered from an adult in good health. The sequences come from peripheral blood, collected on day 0 of AZD1222 vaccination. The chain combines TRBV6-5 with TRBJ1-1, with D unclear. The CDR3: CASRWARRVTEAFF. CDR3 in DNA: TGTGCCAGCAGGTGGGCCCGGCGGGTAACTGAAGCTTTCTTT.